The clone carrying this TCR beta chain was detected ten times or more. The antigen is unknown. The data derive from a study of early T cells in non-severe SARS-CoV-2 infection. Study-wide points: VDJdb matches were skewed toward anti-spike CD8 T cell responses.

Unique molecular identifiers tagged individual cDNA molecules. TCRdb ran MiXCR on the 5' RACE reads and lists one entry per CDR3 protein. The sample lists around 67,000 distinct CDR3 sequences, around 10% seen once, with 3.8% in the top ten. The V end lost 10 bases, the J end lost 2 bases, and 15 bases lay between the germline ends. The CDR3 spans 14 residues. This clonotype was obtained from an adult who was a healthcare worker with PCR-confirmed SARS-CoV-2 infection or an uninfected control (not recorded which). J is TRBJ1-3 and V is TRBV12-3 or TRBV12-4; maybe TRBD1 (6 bases). Sequences were obtained from whole blood. CDR3 coding DNA: TGTGCCACCCCTGACAGGTCGGCTGGAAACACCATATATTTT. Translated: CATPDRSAGNTIYF.